This T cell receptor (beta chain) emerged from a study of cytomegalovirus exposure and HLA in healthy donors. Regarding the study as a whole: In vitro checks showed that a few CMV-associated chains really do target CMV antigens.

A word on this clone: The antigen remains unidentified.

The CDR3 covers 15 residues. CDR1 and CDR2 (germline): SGDLS, YYNGEE. Deletions cut 4 bases from V and 0 bases from J, with 14 bases between. Data came from immunoSEQ multiplex PCR; TCRdb stores just in-frame clones and leaves some out. The sample has about 130,000 clones, roughly 93% seen once. V gene TRBV9 combines with J gene TRBJ2-7, with D possibly TRBD2 on 7 matching bases. The material sequenced was PBMCs. The origin of this receptor is a man aged 18 to 30 in good health and CMV-seropositive. CDR3: CASSSGLGGSYEQYF. For the CDR3, the DNA is TGTGCCAGCAGCTCCGGACTAGGGGGCTCCTACGAGCAGTACTTC.